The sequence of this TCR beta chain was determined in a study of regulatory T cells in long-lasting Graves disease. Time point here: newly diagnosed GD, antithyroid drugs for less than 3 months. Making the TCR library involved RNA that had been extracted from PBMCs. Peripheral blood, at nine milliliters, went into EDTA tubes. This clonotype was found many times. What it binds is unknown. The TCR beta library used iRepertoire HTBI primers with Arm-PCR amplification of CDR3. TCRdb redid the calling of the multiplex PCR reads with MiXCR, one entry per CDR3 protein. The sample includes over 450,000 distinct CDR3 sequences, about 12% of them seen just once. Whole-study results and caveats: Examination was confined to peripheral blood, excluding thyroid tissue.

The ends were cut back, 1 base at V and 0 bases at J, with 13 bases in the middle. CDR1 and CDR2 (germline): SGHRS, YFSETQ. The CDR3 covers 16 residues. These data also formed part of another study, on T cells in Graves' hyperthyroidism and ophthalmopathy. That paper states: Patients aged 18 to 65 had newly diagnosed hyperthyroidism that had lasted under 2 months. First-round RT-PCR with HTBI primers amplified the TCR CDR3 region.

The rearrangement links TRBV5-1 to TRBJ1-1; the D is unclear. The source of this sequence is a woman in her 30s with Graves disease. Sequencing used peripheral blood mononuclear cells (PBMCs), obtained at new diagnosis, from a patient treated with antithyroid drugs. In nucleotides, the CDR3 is TGCGCCAGCAGCTTGAACGCGGCGCCACTGAACACTGAAGCTTTCTTT. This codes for CASSLNAAPLNTEAFF.